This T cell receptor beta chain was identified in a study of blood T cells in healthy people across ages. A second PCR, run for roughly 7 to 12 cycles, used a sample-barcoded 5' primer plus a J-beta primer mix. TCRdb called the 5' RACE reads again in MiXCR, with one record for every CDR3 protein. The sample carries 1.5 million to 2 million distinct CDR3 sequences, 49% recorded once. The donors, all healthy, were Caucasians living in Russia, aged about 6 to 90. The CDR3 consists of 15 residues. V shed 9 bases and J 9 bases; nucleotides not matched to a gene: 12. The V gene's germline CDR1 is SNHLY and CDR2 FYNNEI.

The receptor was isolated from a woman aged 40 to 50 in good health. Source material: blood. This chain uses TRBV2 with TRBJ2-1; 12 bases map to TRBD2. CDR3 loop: CASTRLAGDRGEQFF. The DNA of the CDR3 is TGTGCCAGTACTCGACTAGCGGGGGATCGGGGTGAGCAGTTCTTC.